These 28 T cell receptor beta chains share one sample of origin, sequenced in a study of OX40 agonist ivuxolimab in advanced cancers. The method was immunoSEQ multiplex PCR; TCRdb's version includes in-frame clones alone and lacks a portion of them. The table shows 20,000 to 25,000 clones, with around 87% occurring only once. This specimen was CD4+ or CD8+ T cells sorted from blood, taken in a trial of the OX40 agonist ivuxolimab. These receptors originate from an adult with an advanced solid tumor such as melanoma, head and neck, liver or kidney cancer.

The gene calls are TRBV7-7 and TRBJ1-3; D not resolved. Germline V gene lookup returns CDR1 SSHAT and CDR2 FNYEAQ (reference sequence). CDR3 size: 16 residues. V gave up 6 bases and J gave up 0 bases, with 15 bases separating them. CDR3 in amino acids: CASSPFPGDSGNTIYF. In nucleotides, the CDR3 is TGTGCCAGCAGTCCCTTCCCGGGAGACTCTGGAAACACCATATATTTT.

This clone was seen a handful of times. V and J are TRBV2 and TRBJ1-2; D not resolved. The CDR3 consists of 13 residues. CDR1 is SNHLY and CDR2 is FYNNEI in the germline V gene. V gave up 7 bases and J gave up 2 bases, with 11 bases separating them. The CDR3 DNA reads TGTGCCAGCACGGGAAGTCTGAACTATGGCTACACCTTC. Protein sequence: CASTGSLNYGYTF. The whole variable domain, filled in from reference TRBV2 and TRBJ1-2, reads EPEVTQTPSHQVTQMGQEVILRCVPISNHLYFYWYRQILGQKVEFLVSFYNNEISEKSEIFDDQFSVERPDGSNFTLKIRSTKLEDSAMYFCASTGSLNYGYTFGSGTRLTVV.

This chain's CDR3 is CASSQGSLQDRERGEQYF. In DNA, the CDR3 is TGTGCCAGCAGCCAAGGAAGTCTTCAAGACAGGGAGCGGGGCGAGCAGTACTTC. This sequence joins TRBV5-4 and TRBJ2-7, with D tentatively TRBD1 or TRBD2 (7 bases each). This CDR3 is 18 amino acids long. Between the trimmed V and J ends, which lost 4 bases and 6 bases, there was a span of 29 bases. Germline V gene data show CDR1 as SGHNT and CDR2 as YYREEE (reference sequence).

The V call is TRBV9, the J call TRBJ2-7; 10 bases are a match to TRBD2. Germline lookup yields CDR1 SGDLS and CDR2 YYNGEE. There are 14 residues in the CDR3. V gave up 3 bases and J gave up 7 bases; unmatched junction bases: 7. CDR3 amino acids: CASSESGGAGEQYF. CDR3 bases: TGTGCCAGCAGCGAGAGCGGGGGGGCAGGGGAGCAGTACTTC.

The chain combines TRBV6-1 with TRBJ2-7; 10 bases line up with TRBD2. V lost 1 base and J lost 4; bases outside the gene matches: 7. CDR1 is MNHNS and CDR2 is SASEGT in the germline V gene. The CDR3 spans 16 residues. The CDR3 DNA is TGTGCCAGCAGTGAAGGTCGAGTAGCGGGGGGTTACGAGCAGTACTTC. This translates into CASSEGRVAGGYEQYF.

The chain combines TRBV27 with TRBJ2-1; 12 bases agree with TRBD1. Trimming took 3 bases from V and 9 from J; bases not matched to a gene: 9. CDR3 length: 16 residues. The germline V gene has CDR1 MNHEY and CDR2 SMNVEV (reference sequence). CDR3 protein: CASSLRTGQGATEQFF. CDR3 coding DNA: TGTGCCAGCAGTTTGCGTACGGGACAGGGGGCTACTGAGCAGTTCTTC.

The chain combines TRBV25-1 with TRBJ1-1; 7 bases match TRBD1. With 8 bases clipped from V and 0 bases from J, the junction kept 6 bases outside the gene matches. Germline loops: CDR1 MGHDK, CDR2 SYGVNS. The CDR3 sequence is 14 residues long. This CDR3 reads CASCLGGMNTEAFF. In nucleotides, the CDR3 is TGTGCCAGCTGTCTAGGGGGCATGAACACTGAAGCTTTCTTT.

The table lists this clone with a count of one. The CDR3 here is CASSPWGDSQSYEQYF. The DNA of the CDR3 is TGTGCCAGCAGCCCCTGGGGGGACAGCCAGTCCTACGAGCAGTACTTC. This rearrangement joins TRBV7-6 to TRBJ2-7; perhaps TRBD1 as D (7 bases). Germline CDR1 is SGHVS and CDR2 is FNYEAQ. This CDR3 is built from 16 residues. The germline V and J ends were trimmed by 5 bases and 1 base, with 18 bases remaining between them.

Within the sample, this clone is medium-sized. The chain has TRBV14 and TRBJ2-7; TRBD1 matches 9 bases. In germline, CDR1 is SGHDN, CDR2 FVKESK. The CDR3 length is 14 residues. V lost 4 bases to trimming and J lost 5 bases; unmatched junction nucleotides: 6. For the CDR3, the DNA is TGTGCCAGCAGCCTAATACAGGGGGCCCACGAGCAGTACTTC. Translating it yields CASSLIQGAHEQYF.

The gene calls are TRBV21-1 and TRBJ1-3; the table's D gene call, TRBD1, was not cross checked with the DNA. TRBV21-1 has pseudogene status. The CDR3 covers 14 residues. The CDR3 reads CASSQISSGNTIYF. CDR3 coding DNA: TGTGCCAGCAGCCAGATCAGCTCTGGAAACACCATATATTTT.

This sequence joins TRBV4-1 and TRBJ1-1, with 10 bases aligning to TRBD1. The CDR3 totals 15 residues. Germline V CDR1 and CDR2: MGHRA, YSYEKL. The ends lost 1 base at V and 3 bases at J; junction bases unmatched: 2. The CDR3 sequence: CASSQVGQGYTEAFF. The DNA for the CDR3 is TGCGCCAGCAGCCAAGTGGGACAGGGGTACACTGAAGCTTTCTTT.

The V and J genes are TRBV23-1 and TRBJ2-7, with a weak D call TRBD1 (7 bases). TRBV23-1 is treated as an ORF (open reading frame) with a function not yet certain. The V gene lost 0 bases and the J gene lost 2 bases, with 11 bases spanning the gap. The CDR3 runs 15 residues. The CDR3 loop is CASSQSWRGPYEQYF. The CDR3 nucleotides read TGCGCCAGCAGTCAATCGTGGAGGGGGCCCTACGAGCAGTACTTC.

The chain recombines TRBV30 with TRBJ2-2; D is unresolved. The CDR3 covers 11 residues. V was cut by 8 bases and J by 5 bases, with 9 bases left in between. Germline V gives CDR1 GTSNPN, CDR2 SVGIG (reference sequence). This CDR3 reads CALLTTGELFF. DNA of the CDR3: TGTGCCCTTCTTACGACCGGGGAGCTGTTTTTT.

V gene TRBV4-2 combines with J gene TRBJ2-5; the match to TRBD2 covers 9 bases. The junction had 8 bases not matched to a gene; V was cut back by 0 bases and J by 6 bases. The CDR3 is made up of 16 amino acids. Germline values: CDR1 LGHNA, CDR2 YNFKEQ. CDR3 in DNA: TGTGCCAGCAGCCAAGAGTTAGCGGGGGTTCTAAAGACCCAGTACTTC. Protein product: CASSQELAGVLKTQYF.

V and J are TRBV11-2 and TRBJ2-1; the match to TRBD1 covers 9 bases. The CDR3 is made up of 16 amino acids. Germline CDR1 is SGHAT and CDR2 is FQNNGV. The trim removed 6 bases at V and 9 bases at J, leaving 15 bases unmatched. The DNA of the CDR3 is TGTGCCAGCAGGCACCAGTGGGACAGGGCGTGGGGTGAGCAGTTCTTC. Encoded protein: CASRHQWDRAWGEQFF.

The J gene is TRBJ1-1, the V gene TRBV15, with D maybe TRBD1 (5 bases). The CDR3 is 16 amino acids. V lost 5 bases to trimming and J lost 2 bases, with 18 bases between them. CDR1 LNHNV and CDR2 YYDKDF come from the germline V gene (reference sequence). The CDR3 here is CATSAQQGSINTEAFF. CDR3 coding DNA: TGTGCCACCAGCGCCCAGCAGGGCAGTATTAACACTGAAGCTTTCTTT.

CDR3 residues: CAWSVGSSREQYF. CDR3 sequence (DNA): TGTGCCTGGAGTGTCGGCAGTTCGCGCGAGCAGTACTTC. This rearrangement joins TRBV30 to TRBJ2-7; D not resolved. The CDR3 has 13 amino acids. Trimming removed 0 bases from V and 6 bases from J, with 12 bases in between. The germline V gene has CDR1 GTSNPN and CDR2 SVGIG (reference sequence).

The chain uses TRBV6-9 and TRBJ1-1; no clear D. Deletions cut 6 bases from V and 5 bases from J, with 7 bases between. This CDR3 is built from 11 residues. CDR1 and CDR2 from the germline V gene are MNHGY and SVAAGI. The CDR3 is CASRRGTEAFF. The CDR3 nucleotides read TGTGCCAGCAGGCGAGGTACTGAAGCTTTCTTT.

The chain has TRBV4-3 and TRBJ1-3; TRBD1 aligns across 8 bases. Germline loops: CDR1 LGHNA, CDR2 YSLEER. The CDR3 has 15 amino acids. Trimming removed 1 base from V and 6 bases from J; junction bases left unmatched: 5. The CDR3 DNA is TGCGCCAGCAGCCAAGGGACAGGGTCCGAAAACACCATATATTTT. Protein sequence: CASSQGTGSENTIYF.

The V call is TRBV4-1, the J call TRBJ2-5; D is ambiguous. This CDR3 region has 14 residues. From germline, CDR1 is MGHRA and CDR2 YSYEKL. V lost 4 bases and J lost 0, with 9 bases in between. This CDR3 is CASSPYQYQETQYF. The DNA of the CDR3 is TGCGCCAGCAGCCCGTACCAGTACCAAGAGACCCAGTACTTC.

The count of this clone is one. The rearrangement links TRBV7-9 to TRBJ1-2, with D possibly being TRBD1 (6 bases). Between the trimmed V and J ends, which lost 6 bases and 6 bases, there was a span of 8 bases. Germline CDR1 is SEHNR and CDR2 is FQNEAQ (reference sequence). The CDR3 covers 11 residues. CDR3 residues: CASRQGNGYTF. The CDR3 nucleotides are TGTGCCAGCAGACAGGGTAATGGCTACACCTTC.

The CDR3: CASSPGGGTEAFF. The CDR3 coding sequence is TGTGCCAGCAGCCCCGGGGGCGGGACTGAAGCTTTCTTT. The chain recombines TRBV7-8 with TRBJ1-1; D perhaps matches TRBD1 (6 bases). Germline CDR1 reads SGHVS; CDR2 reads FQNEAQ. This CDR3 comprises 13 residues. V lost 5 bases, J lost 5 bases, and 12 bases lay in between.

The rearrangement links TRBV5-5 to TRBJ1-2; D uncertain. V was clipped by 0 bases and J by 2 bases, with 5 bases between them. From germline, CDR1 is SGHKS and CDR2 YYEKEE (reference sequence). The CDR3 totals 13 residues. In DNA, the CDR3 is TGTGCCAGCAGCTTGGAGGGCAACTATGGCTACACCTTC. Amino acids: CASSLEGNYGYTF.

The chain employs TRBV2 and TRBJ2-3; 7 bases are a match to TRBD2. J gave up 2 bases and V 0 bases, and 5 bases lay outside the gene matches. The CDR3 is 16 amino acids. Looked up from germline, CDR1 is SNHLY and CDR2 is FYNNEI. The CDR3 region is CASSEAGGLPTDTQYF. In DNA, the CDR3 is TGTGCCAGCAGTGAAGCGGGGGGACTACCCACAGATACGCAGTATTTT.

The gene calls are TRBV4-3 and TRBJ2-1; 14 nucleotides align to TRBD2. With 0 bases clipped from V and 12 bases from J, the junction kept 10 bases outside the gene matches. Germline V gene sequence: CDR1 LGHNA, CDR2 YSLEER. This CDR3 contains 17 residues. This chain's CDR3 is CASSQDPTSGGERGQFF. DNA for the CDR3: TGCGCCAGCAGCCAAGATCCGACTAGCGGGGGGGAAAGGGGGCAGTTCTTC.

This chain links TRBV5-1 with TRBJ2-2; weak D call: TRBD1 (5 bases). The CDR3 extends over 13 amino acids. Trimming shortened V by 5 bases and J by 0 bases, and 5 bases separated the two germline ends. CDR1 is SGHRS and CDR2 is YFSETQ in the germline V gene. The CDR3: CASRGANTGELFF. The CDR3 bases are TGCGCCAGCAGAGGGGCGAACACCGGGGAGCTGTTTTTT.

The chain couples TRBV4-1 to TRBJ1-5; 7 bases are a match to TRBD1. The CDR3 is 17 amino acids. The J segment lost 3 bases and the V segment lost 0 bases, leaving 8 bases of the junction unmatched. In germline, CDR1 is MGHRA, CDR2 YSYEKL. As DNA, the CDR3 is TGCGCCAGCAGCCAAGATAGGGCAGGGGGGATCAATCAGCCCCAGCATTTT. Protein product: CASSQDRAGGINQPQHF.

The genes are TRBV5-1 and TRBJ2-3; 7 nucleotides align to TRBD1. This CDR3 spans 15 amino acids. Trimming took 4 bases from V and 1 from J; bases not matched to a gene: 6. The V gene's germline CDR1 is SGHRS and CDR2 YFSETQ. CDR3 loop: CASSEGQGGTDTQYF. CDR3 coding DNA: TGCGCCAGCAGCGAAGGGCAGGGGGGCACAGATACGCAGTATTTT.